Listed below are T cell receptor beta chains from one sample, sequenced in a study of identical twins. TCRdb reprocessed the 5' RACE reads via MiXCR and lists one record per CDR3 protein. The table lists hundreds of thousands of distinct CDR3 sequences, under 8.5% of them singletons. These data were also filed under a second study, of yellow fever vaccine responses in identical twins.

Input material: PBMCs. Every receptor here comes from a woman between 18 and 29 years old in good health. Each CDR3 is given with its conserved first and last residue. The D gene is left open where the match is weak. Clone sizes are given selectively: once, few, many, or a class where the clone is expanded.

D gene,J gene,V gene,clone size,CDR3 protein,CDR3 DNA
.,TRBJ2-5,TRBV6-5,.,CASSSNLPQETQYF,TGTGCCAGCAGTTCCAACCTCCCTCAAGAGACCCAGTACTTC
.,TRBJ2-2,TRBV20-1,.,CSAKIPGGELFF,TGCAGTGCGAAAATCCCAGGGGGGGAGCTGTTTTTT
TRBD1,TRBJ2-1,TRBV9,few,CASSVRGGGYNEQFF,TGTGCCAGCAGCGTACGAGGGGGCGGTTACAATGAGCAGTTCTTC
TRBD1,TRBJ1-1,TRBV7-9,few,CASSRKGQGFEAFF,TGTGCCAGCAGCAGAAAGGGACAGGGGTTTGAAGCTTTCTTT
.,TRBJ2-1,TRBV19,.,CASSPGDSYNEQFF,TGTGCCAGTAGTCCGGGGGACTCCTACAATGAGCAGTTCTTC
.,TRBJ1-2,TRBV10-2,few,CASSEAGGWFTF,TGCGCCAGCAGTGAAGCAGGAGGGTGGTTCACCTTC
.,TRBJ2-3,TRBV25-1,few,CASSDFGAADTQYF,.
.,TRBJ2-1,TRBV3-1,few,CASSQTGIHNEQFF,TGTGCCAGCAGCCAAACCGGGATCCACAATGAGCAGTTCTTC
TRBD1,TRBJ2-7,TRBV11-1,few,CASSWDRVSYEQYF,TGTGCCAGCAGCTGGGACAGGGTATCCTACGAGCAGTACTTC
.,TRBJ2-3,TRBV12-3/TRBV12-4,.,CASSTAGGSQYF,TGTGCCAGCAGCACCGCCGGGGGATCGCAGTATTTT
.,TRBJ2-1,TRBV7-9,many,CATQGLGNEQFF,TGTGCCACGCAGGGTTTAGGCAATGAGCAGTTCTTC
.,TRBJ1-1,TRBV11-2,many,CASSPAGGEAFF,TGTGCCAGCAGCCCCGCCGGGGGGGAGGCTTTCTTT
TRBD2,TRBJ2-1,TRBV7-9,.,CASSPTSGTSSYNEQFF,TGTGCCAGCAGCCCGACTAGCGGAACAAGCTCCTACAATGAGCAGTTCTTC
.,TRBJ1-5,TRBV4-1,.,CASSQGGNSNQPQHF,TGCGCCAGCAGCCAAGGAGGGAATAGCAATCAGCCCCAGCATTTT
.,TRBJ2-1,TRBV12-3/TRBV12-4,many,CASSSGRGYNEQFF,TGTGCCAGCAGCTCGGGCCGGGGGTACAATGAGCAGTTCTTC
.,TRBJ2-2,TRBV5-1,many,CASSHPGNTGELFF,TGCGCCAGCAGTCACCCCGGTAACACCGGGGAGCTGTTTTTT
.,TRBJ1-1,TRBV27,few,CASSFNRAVSGAFF,TGTGCCAGCAGTTTCAACAGGGCAGTGTCTGGAGCTTTCTTT
.,TRBJ2-1,TRBV20-1,many,CSARGGPNSYNEQFF,TGCAGTGCTCGGGGCGGCCCCAACTCCTACAATGAGCAGTTCTTC
.,TRBJ2-3,TRBV12-3/TRBV12-4,.,CASSFDGRSNTQYF,TGTGCCAGCAGTTTCGACGGGCGGTCAAATACGCAGTATTTT
TRBD1,TRBJ2-2,TRBV9,few,CASSVGGQGAANTGELFF,TGTGCCAGCAGCGTAGGGGGACAGGGGGCCGCAAACACCGGGGAGCTGTTTTTT
.,TRBJ1-6,TRBV5-5,many,CASSSQGYNSPLHF,TGTGCCAGCAGCTCGCAGGGGTATAATTCACCCCTCCACTTT
.,TRBJ1-1,TRBV20-1,.,CSASGGVNTEAFF,TGCAGTGCTAGTGGGGGGGTTAACACTGAAGCTTTCTTT
.,TRBJ2-7,TRBV20-1,few,CSARDQPEVGEQYF,TGCAGTGCTAGAGATCAACCCGAAGTGGGCGAGCAGTACTTC
.,TRBJ2-1,TRBV27,few,CASSRGGKSYNEQFF,TGTGCCAGCAGTCGTGGGGGCAAGTCCTACAATGAGCAGTTCTTC
.,TRBJ2-3,TRBV20-1,few,CSARPKGGSTDTQYF,TGCAGTGCTAGACCCAAGGGCGGTAGCACAGATACGCAGTATTTT
TRBD2,TRBJ2-3,TRBV6-2/TRBV6-3,few,CASSYSSGGMSQYF,TGTGCCAGCAGTTACTCAAGCGGGGGGATGTCGCAGTATTTT
TRBD1,TRBJ1-2,TRBV25-1,many,CASSLPGTGNYGYTF,TGTGCCAGCAGTTTACCCGGGACAGGGAACTATGGCTACACCTTC
.,TRBJ2-4,TRBV3-1,many,CASSQRGKLAKNIQYF,TGTGCCAGCAGCCAGAGGGGTAAATTAGCCAAAAACATTCAGTACTTC
TRBD2,TRBJ2-1,TRBV29-1,few,CTGGNPYNEQFF,TGTACCGGGGGGAACCCCTACAATGAGCAGTTCTTC
.,TRBJ1-1,TRBV20-1,few,CSANPSLLTEAFF,TGCAGTGCTAACCCCAGTCTCTTAACTGAAGCTTTCTTT
.,TRBJ2-2,TRBV2,.,CASSAGEVGTGELFF,TGTGCCAGCAGTGCGGGGGAAGTGGGCACCGGGGAGCTGTTTTTT
.,TRBJ1-5,TRBV6-2/TRBV6-3,few,CASSYTWTVQGNQPQHF,TGTGCCAGCAGTTACACATGGACAGTACAAGGCAATCAGCCCCAGCATTTT
.,TRBJ2-7,TRBV5-6,few,CASSTGRGISSYEQYF,TGTGCCAGCAGCACAGGAAGGGGGATTAGCTCCTACGAGCAGTACTTC
.,TRBJ1-1,TRBV5-1,many,CASTGQLNTEAFF,TGCGCCAGCACAGGACAGCTGAACACTGAAGCTTTCTTT
TRBD2,TRBJ2-1,TRBV20-1,.,CSATRTSGNEQFF,TGCAGTGCTACCAGGACTAGCGGCAATGAGCAGTTCTTC
TRBD2,TRBJ2-3,TRBV5-1,few,CASSFYPTAGGSVLSTDTQYF,TGCGCCAGCAGCTTTTACCCCACAGCGGGGGGATCGGTTCTTAGCACAGATACGCAGTATTTT
.,TRBJ1-2,TRBV7-9,.,CASSTEQGLSLYTF,TGTGCCAGCAGCACAGAACAGGGTTTATCCCTCTACACCTTC
.,TRBJ2-1,TRBV29-1,many,CSVTGVGNEQFF,TGCAGCGTGACCGGGGTGGGCAATGAGCAGTTCTTC
.,TRBJ1-1,TRBV11-2,many,CASSSMGLNTEAFF,TGTGCCAGCAGTTCGATGGGCCTGAACACTGAAGCTTTCTTT
TRBD1,TRBJ1-4,TRBV5-6,.,CAMGQDRDSEKLFF,TGTGCCATGGGCCAGGACAGGGACTCTGAAAAACTGTTTTTT
.,TRBJ2-7,TRBV10-3,few,CAISDRVLYEQYF,TGTGCCATCAGTGACAGGGTTCTTTACGAGCAGTACTTC
.,TRBJ2-1,TRBV5-1,many,CASSLQSGTSNEQFF,TGCGCCAGCAGCTTGCAATCGGGGACAAGCAATGAGCAGTTCTTC
TRBD1,TRBJ2-7,TRBV20-1,few,CSARDFLRQGASEQYF,TGCAGTGCTAGAGATTTCTTGAGGCAGGGGGCATCCGAGCAGTACTTC
TRBD1,TRBJ1-2,TRBV2,many,CASTWTQGALGGYTF,TGTGCCAGCACATGGACCCAGGGGGCATTAGGTGGCTACACCTTC
.,TRBJ2-1,TRBV12-3/TRBV12-4,many,CASTSGARQFF,TGTGCCAGCACCTCCGGGGCGAGGCAGTTCTTC
TRBD2,TRBJ2-5,TRBV12-3/TRBV12-4,many,CASSSTSGGTQYF,TGTGCCAGCAGCTCTACTAGCGGGGGGACCCAGTACTTC
TRBD2,TRBJ2-7,TRBV15,many,CATSRDLAGRTYEQYF,TGTGCCACCAGCAGAGATCTAGCGGGACGAACCTACGAGCAGTACTTC
.,TRBJ2-1,TRBV18,many,CASSKVRESEQFF,TGTGCCAGCTCTAAAGTGCGGGAAAGTGAGCAGTTCTTC